This T cell receptor (beta chain) was identified in a study of T-cell memory formation after mild COVID-19. The CDR3 spans 12 residues. V shed 3 bases and J shed 2 bases, with 4 bases lying between them. CDR1 is SEHNR and CDR2 is FQNEAQ in the germline V gene (reference sequence). MiXCR, run by TCRdb on the 5' RACE reads, gives a single entry per CDR3 protein. The table lists over 500,000 distinct CDR3 sequences, around 16% of them singletons, with 8.1% in the top ten. There are many counts of this clonotype. This sequence originates from an adult woman who had mild COVID-19 (a few samples of this study predate the infection). Cell type and time point are not known. Sequenced input: PBMCs or a T cell subset sorted from them (not recorded which). The chain links TRBV7-9 to TRBJ1-2, with D uncertain. CDR3 sequence (DNA): TGTGCCAGCAGCTTTAACAACTATGGCTACACCTTC. Translation: CASSFNNYGYTF.